Reported below is one T cell receptor beta chain. Its antigen remains unknown. V shed 1 base and J shed 4 bases, with 15 bases lying between them. Per the germline V gene, CDR1 is SGHRS and CDR2 is YFSETQ. The CDR3 consists of 16 residues. TCRdb re-called clones from the PCR reads using MiXCR. The sample has around 61,000 clones; almost 30% are singletons. This record comes from a study of metastatic and nonmetastatic thyroid tumors. Whole-study results and caveats: According to reports, the diversity of TCR beta was significantly higher in malignant thyroid tumors than in benign nodules, and this held in both blood and tumor samples.

Every patient was untreated before thyroid surgery. The sequence derives from a female donor with papillary thyroid cancer or a benign thyroid nodule (not recorded which). Some clones in this sample may be carry-over from other donors' samples. The chain links TRBV5-1 to TRBJ2-1, with a tentative D call TRBD1 (7 bases). Sequencing used blood. CDR3 coding DNA: TGCGCCAGCAGCTTGCCCCAGGGGGGCTATTACAATGAGCAGTTCTTC. It translates to CASSLPQGGYYNEQFF.